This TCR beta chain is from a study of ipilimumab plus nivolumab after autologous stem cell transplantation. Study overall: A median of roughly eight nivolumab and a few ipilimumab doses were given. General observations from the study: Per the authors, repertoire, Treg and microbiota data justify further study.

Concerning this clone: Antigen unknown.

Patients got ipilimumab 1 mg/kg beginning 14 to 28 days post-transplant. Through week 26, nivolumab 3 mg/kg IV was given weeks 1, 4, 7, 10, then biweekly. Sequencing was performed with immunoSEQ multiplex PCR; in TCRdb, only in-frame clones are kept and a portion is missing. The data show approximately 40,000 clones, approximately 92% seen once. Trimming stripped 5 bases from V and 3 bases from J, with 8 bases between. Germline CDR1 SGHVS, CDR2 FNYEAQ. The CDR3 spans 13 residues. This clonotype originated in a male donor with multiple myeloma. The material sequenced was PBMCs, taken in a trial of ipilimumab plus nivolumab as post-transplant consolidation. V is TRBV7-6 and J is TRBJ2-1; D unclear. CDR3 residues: CASSPSSYNEQFF. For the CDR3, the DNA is TGTGCCAGCAGCCCCTCAAGCTACAATGAGCAGTTCTTC.